The rows below give T cell receptor beta chains drawn from one sample of a study of T cells after yellow fever vaccination. MiXCR was run by TCRdb on the 5' RACE reads, yielding one entry per CDR3 protein. The sample lists tens of thousands of distinct CDR3 sequences, around 7.7% occurring once. The source material was CD8+ T cells sorted from PBMCs, sampled on the day of the yellow fever booster vaccination. Receptor source: a man aged 30 to 39 who received the YFV17D yellow fever vaccine. CDR3s include the opening cysteine and the closing phenylalanine or tryptophan. The order of the fields is J gene, V gene, D gene, clone size, CDR3 DNA, CDR3 protein. The D gene is left open where the match is weak. A clone size is listed for some rows: how often the clone was seen (once, few, many), or a class if it is expanded.

j_gene: TRBJ2-1
v_gene: TRBV18
d_gene: TRBD2
abundance: many
CDR3nt: TGTGCCAGCTCACCACTCTCAAACGGTGGGACTAGCGGGAGGGAGAATGAGCAGTTCTTC
CDR3aa: CASSPLSNGGTSGRENEQFF

j_gene: TRBJ2-3
v_gene: TRBV6-1
d_gene: -
abundance: -
CDR3nt: TGTGCCAGCACCTTACAGGGATCTAGCACAGATACGCAGTATTTT
CDR3aa: CASTLQGSSTDTQYF

j_gene: TRBJ2-1
v_gene: TRBV11-2
d_gene: -
abundance: many
CDR3nt: TGTGCCAGCGGGGCGTCTTACAATGAGCAGTTCTTC
CDR3aa: CASGASYNEQFF

j_gene: TRBJ2-1
v_gene: TRBV15
d_gene: -
abundance: -
CDR3nt: TGTGCCACCAGCACCTCCGAGCAGTTCTTC
CDR3aa: CATSTSEQFF

j_gene: TRBJ2-7
v_gene: TRBV28
d_gene: -
abundance: -
CDR3nt: TGTGCCAGCAGTCCGCCGATGGGGGATTTGTACGAGCAGTACTTC
CDR3aa: CASSPPMGDLYEQYF

j_gene: TRBJ2-1
v_gene: TRBV10-3
d_gene: TRBD2
abundance: many
CDR3nt: TGTGCCATCAGTGAGACTGTGCTAGCGGGAGTAAATGAGCAGTTCTTC
CDR3aa: CAISETVLAGVNEQFF

j_gene: TRBJ2-5
v_gene: TRBV6-5
d_gene: -
abundance: many
CDR3nt: TGTGCCAGCAGTTACCTTTGGGCGGAGCAAGAGACCCAGTACTTC
CDR3aa: CASSYLWAEQETQYF

j_gene: TRBJ2-1
v_gene: TRBV9
d_gene: TRBD2
abundance: -
CDR3nt: TGTGCCAGCAGCGTAGAAACTAGCGGGAGCTATGAGCAGTTCTTC
CDR3aa: CASSVETSGSYEQFF

j_gene: TRBJ1-6
v_gene: TRBV7-2
d_gene: -
abundance: few
CDR3nt: TGTGCCAGCAGCGCCCGCAGGATGGCCCGGGGTTCACCCCTCCACTTT
CDR3aa: CASSARRMARGSPLHF

j_gene: TRBJ2-1
v_gene: TRBV9
d_gene: -
abundance: -
CDR3nt: TGTGCCAGCACCATAGGGAGCACTGATGCGGATGAGCAGTTCTTC
CDR3aa: CASTIGSTDADEQFF

j_gene: TRBJ2-1
v_gene: TRBV7-9
d_gene: TRBD2
abundance: many
CDR3nt: TGTGCCAGCAGCTTAGTGCTTACCCCTTCGGGACTAGCAGACAATGAGCAGTTCTTC
CDR3aa: CASSLVLTPSGLADNEQFF

j_gene: TRBJ2-3
v_gene: TRBV5-5
d_gene: -
abundance: few
CDR3nt: TGTGCCAGCAGCCACATAGGGCAGCGGCCCACAGATACGCAGTATTTT
CDR3aa: CASSHIGQRPTDTQYF

j_gene: TRBJ2-7
v_gene: TRBV9
d_gene: TRBD2
abundance: -
CDR3nt: TGTGCCAGCAGCACGGGGACTAGCGGAACCTACGAGCAGTACTTC
CDR3aa: CASSTGTSGTYEQYF

j_gene: TRBJ2-1
v_gene: TRBV9
d_gene: -
abundance: -
CDR3nt: TGTGCCAGCAGCCTAGTGGGCGCTGAGCAGTTCTTC
CDR3aa: CASSLVGAEQFF

j_gene: TRBJ2-7
v_gene: TRBV2
d_gene: TRBD2
abundance: -
CDR3nt: TGTGCCAGCAGTTCTATCATACTAGCGGAAGGCTACGAGCAGTACTTC
CDR3aa: CASSSIILAEGYEQYF

j_gene: TRBJ1-5
v_gene: TRBV30
d_gene: TRBD1
abundance: few
CDR3nt: TGTGCCTGGAGTCCCGGGACAGCGATTAGCAATCAGCCCCAGCATTTT
CDR3aa: CAWSPGTAISNQPQHF

j_gene: TRBJ2-3
v_gene: TRBV4-1
d_gene: -
abundance: -
CDR3nt: TGCGCCAGCAGCCAAATGGGGGATACGCAGTATTTT
CDR3aa: CASSQMGDTQYF

j_gene: TRBJ2-7
v_gene: TRBV4-3
d_gene: -
abundance: -
CDR3nt: TGCGCCAGCAGCCCTGGACAGCGCCCTTCTATACTCTACGAGCAGTACTTC
CDR3aa: CASSPGQRPSILYEQYF

j_gene: TRBJ2-7
v_gene: TRBV19
d_gene: -
abundance: -
CDR3nt: TGTGCCAGTAGTACCTTCGGGACAAACTACGAGCAGTACTTC
CDR3aa: CASSTFGTNYEQYF

j_gene: TRBJ2-1
v_gene: TRBV20-1
d_gene: -
abundance: few
CDR3nt: TGCAGTGCTAGAGATAGTGGCTTCTACAATGAGCAGTTCTTC
CDR3aa: CSARDSGFYNEQFF

j_gene: TRBJ2-7
v_gene: TRBV6-1
d_gene: TRBD2
abundance: few
CDR3nt: TGTGCCACCGCGTCCCGACTAGCGGTCTACGAGCAGTACTTC
CDR3aa: CATASRLAVYEQYF

j_gene: TRBJ2-7
v_gene: TRBV30
d_gene: TRBD1
abundance: -
CDR3nt: TGTGCCTGGAGTTTAGGGACAGGGGCCCTTTACGAGCAGTACTTC
CDR3aa: CAWSLGTGALYEQYF

j_gene: TRBJ2-7
v_gene: TRBV10-3
d_gene: -
abundance: many
CDR3nt: TGTGCCATCAAGGGAGCGCAGGAGCAGTACTTC
CDR3aa: CAIKGAQEQYF

j_gene: TRBJ2-1
v_gene: TRBV19
d_gene: -
abundance: -
CDR3nt: TGTGCCAGTAGTTTTGTAAATGAGCAGTTCTTC
CDR3aa: CASSFVNEQFF

j_gene: TRBJ2-7
v_gene: TRBV7-2
d_gene: -
abundance: few
CDR3nt: TGTGCAGAGCTTACGTCTAACTCCTACGAGCAGTACTTC
CDR3aa: CAELTSNSYEQYF